This is a list of T cell receptor beta chains from one sample in a study of blood T cell repertoires in COVID-19. Measured with immunoSEQ multiplex PCR; TCRdb has only the in-frame clones, and not every one. The repertoire holds tens of thousands of clones, with 85% to 90% as singletons. Specimen: peripheral blood. These receptor sequences come from an older woman with COVID-19, enrolled during active disease. The CDR3 runs from the conserved cysteine through the conserved F or W. Each record gives: D gene, V gene, J gene, clone size, CDR3 protein, CDR3 DNA. D genes are given only for firm matches. The listing skips clone size in some rows; elsewhere it reads once, few, many or a size class.

D gene: .; V gene: TRBV11-1; J gene: TRBJ2-7; clone size: .; CDR3 protein: CASSIQGTEQYF; CDR3 DNA: TGTGCCAGCAGCATACAGGGCACCGAGCAGTACTTC
D gene: .; V gene: TRBV11-3; J gene: TRBJ2-2; clone size: .; CDR3 protein: CASSLDLFGDITNTGELFF; CDR3 DNA: TGTGCCAGCAGCTTAGATCTCTTCGGGGACATAACGAACACCGGGGAGCTGTTTTTT
D gene: .; V gene: TRBV29-1; J gene: TRBJ1-1; clone size: .; CDR3 protein: CSASSGSMNTEAFF; CDR3 DNA: TGCAGCGCTTCTTCCGGGAGTATGAACACTGAAGCTTTCTTT
D gene: .; V gene: TRBV6-6; J gene: TRBJ2-2; clone size: few; CDR3 protein: CASSRTGRTNTGELFF; CDR3 DNA: TGTGCCAGCAGCCGCACAGGGCGTACGAACACCGGGGAGCTGTTTTTT
D gene: TRBD2; V gene: TRBV4-2; J gene: TRBJ2-3; clone size: .; CDR3 protein: CASSPLLAGETDTQYF; CDR3 DNA: TGTGCCAGCAGCCCGTTACTAGCGGGAGAGACAGATACGCAGTATTTT
D gene: TRBD2; V gene: TRBV4-2; J gene: TRBJ2-5; clone size: once; CDR3 protein: CASSRTQAGGQETQYF; CDR3 DNA: TGTGCCAGCAGCCGGACCCAGGCGGGAGGGCAAGAGACCCAGTACTTC
D gene: .; V gene: TRBV10-3; J gene: TRBJ1-1; clone size: .; CDR3 protein: CAITNGPHGDTEAFF; CDR3 DNA: TGTGCCATCACTAACGGGCCCCACGGGGACACTGAAGCTTTCTTT
D gene: .; V gene: TRBV11-2; J gene: TRBJ2-4; clone size: .; CDR3 protein: CASSLDAGDKNIQYF; CDR3 DNA: TGTGCCAGCAGCTTAGATGCCGGGGACAAAAACATTCAGTACTTC
D gene: TRBD1; V gene: TRBV10-3; J gene: TRBJ1-1; clone size: .; CDR3 protein: CATQGAAEAFF; CDR3 DNA: TGTGCCACCCAGGGGGCGGCTGAAGCTTTCTTT
D gene: TRBD1; V gene: TRBV19; J gene: TRBJ1-4; clone size: .; CDR3 protein: CASSVTGASNEKLFF; CDR3 DNA: TGTGCCAGTAGTGTTACAGGGGCGTCTAATGAAAAACTGTTTTTT
D gene: .; V gene: TRBV10-3; J gene: TRBJ1-5; clone size: .; CDR3 protein: CATSLGTINQPQHF; CDR3 DNA: TGTGCCACCTCCCTAGGGACAATAAATCAGCCCCAGCATTTT
D gene: .; V gene: TRBV2; J gene: TRBJ2-3; clone size: .; CDR3 protein: CASSTFTGSKDTQYF; CDR3 DNA: TGTGCCAGCAGTACCTTCACGGGATCTAAAGATACGCAGTATTTT
D gene: .; V gene: TRBV3-1/TRBV3-2; J gene: TRBJ2-7; clone size: .; CDR3 protein: CASSQGTGLLNEQYF; CDR3 DNA: TGTGCCAGCAGCCAAGGGACGGGACTCTTAAACGAGCAGTACTTC
D gene: .; V gene: TRBV7-8; J gene: TRBJ1-3; clone size: .; CDR3 protein: CASSLAGGTRNTIYF; CDR3 DNA: TGTGCCAGCAGCTTAGCCGGAGGAACAAGAAACACCATATATTTT
D gene: .; V gene: TRBV9; J gene: TRBJ1-4; clone size: .; CDR3 protein: CASSAVATNEKLFF; CDR3 DNA: TGTGCCAGCAGCGCCGTTGCAACTAATGAAAAACTGTTTTTT
D gene: TRBD1; V gene: TRBV7-9; J gene: TRBJ1-5; clone size: .; CDR3 protein: CASSLTGGGNQPQHF; CDR3 DNA: TGTGCCAGCAGCTTAACAGGGGGCGGCAATCAGCCCCAGCATTTT
D gene: .; V gene: TRBV15; J gene: TRBJ2-3; clone size: once; CDR3 protein: CATSRNWGTASPDTQYF; CDR3 DNA: TGTGCCACCAGCAGAAACTGGGGGACTGCATCCCCAGATACGCAGTATTTT
D gene: .; V gene: TRBV3-1/TRBV3-2; J gene: TRBJ1-5; clone size: .; CDR3 protein: CASSQGLGPNQPQHF; CDR3 DNA: TGTGCCAGCAGCCAGGGGTTGGGGCCCAATCAGCCCCAGCATTTT
D gene: .; V gene: TRBV5-1; J gene: TRBJ2-5; clone size: .; CDR3 protein: CASSSHLDVGPETQYF; CDR3 DNA: TGCGCCAGCAGCTCACACCTTGATGTGGGCCCGGAGACCCAGTACTTC
D gene: .; V gene: TRBV15; J gene: TRBJ2-1; clone size: .; CDR3 protein: CATSRDRSSVNEQFF; CDR3 DNA: TGTGCCACCAGCAGAGATCGCTCTAGCGTCAATGAGCAGTTCTTC
D gene: .; V gene: TRBV9; J gene: TRBJ1-6; clone size: once; CDR3 protein: CASSVDPGRNSPLHF; CDR3 DNA: TGTGCCAGCAGCGTAGACCCAGGGAGGAATTCACCCCTCCACTTT
D gene: TRBD1; V gene: TRBV19; J gene: TRBJ1-1; clone size: .; CDR3 protein: CASSGRTGGMRFTEAFF; CDR3 DNA: TGTGCCAGTAGTGGCCGGACAGGGGGCATGAGGTTCACTGAAGCTTTCTTT
D gene: .; V gene: TRBV29-1; J gene: TRBJ1-1; clone size: .; CDR3 protein: CSVEDLRGRVEAFF; CDR3 DNA: TGCAGCGTTGAAGATCTTCGGGGAAGGGTTGAAGCTTTCTTT
D gene: TRBD2; V gene: TRBV27; J gene: TRBJ2-5; clone size: .; CDR3 protein: CASSWTSQETQYF; CDR3 DNA: TGTGCCAGCAGTTGGACTAGCCAAGAGACCCAGTACTTC
D gene: TRBD2; V gene: TRBV7-9; J gene: TRBJ2-2; clone size: .; CDR3 protein: CASSPQFLAGGDGELFF; CDR3 DNA: TGTGCCAGCAGCCCACAGTTCCTAGCGGGAGGAGACGGGGAGCTGTTTTTT
D gene: TRBD2; V gene: TRBV4-2; J gene: TRBJ2-7; clone size: .; CDR3 protein: CASSRPAEGGIYEQYF; CDR3 DNA: TGTGCCAGCAGCCGCCCCGCGGAGGGAGGGATTTACGAGCAGTACTTC
D gene: TRBD1; V gene: TRBV24-1; J gene: TRBJ1-2; clone size: .; CDR3 protein: CATSDLGGQGGSYGYTF; CDR3 DNA: TGTGCCACCAGTGATTTGGGGGGACAGGGCGGTAGCTATGGCTACACCTTC
D gene: .; V gene: TRBV28; J gene: TRBJ1-1; clone size: .; CDR3 protein: CASTFSGQNTEAFF; CDR3 DNA: TGTGCCAGCACCTTCTCAGGGCAGAACACTGAAGCTTTCTTT
D gene: .; V gene: TRBV6-5; J gene: TRBJ1-2; clone size: .; CDR3 protein: CASSYNTESGYTF; CDR3 DNA: TGTGCCAGCAGTTACAATACAGAGTCAGGCTACACCTTC
D gene: TRBD1; V gene: TRBV25-1; J gene: TRBJ2-7; clone size: .; CDR3 protein: CASRGDRLAEQYF; CDR3 DNA: TGTGCCAGCAGGGGGGACAGGTTGGCCGAGCAGTACTTC
D gene: .; V gene: TRBV27; J gene: TRBJ1-5; clone size: .; CDR3 protein: CASSLFQGRSNQPQHF; CDR3 DNA: TGTGCCAGCAGTTTATTCCAGGGCAGGAGCAATCAGCCCCAGCATTTT
D gene: .; V gene: TRBV9; J gene: TRBJ1-2; clone size: .; CDR3 protein: CASSVLPTLRHYGYTF; CDR3 DNA: TGTGCCAGCAGCGTCCTCCCGACACTCCGGCACTATGGCTACACCTTC
D gene: TRBD1; V gene: TRBV7-9; J gene: TRBJ1-6; clone size: .; CDR3 protein: CASSLEDRDRGDPLHF; CDR3 DNA: TGTGCCAGCAGCTTAGAAGACCGGGACAGGGGTGACCCCCTCCACTTT
D gene: TRBD1; V gene: TRBV7-9; J gene: TRBJ1-1; clone size: .; CDR3 protein: CASIKDREGAFF; CDR3 DNA: TGTGCCAGCATCAAAGACAGGGAGGGAGCTTTCTTT
D gene: TRBD1; V gene: TRBV6-5; J gene: TRBJ2-3; clone size: .; CDR3 protein: CASRLDRASTDTQYF; CDR3 DNA: TGTGCCAGCAGGCTGGACAGGGCTTCCACAGATACGCAGTATTTT
D gene: TRBD1; V gene: TRBV24-1; J gene: TRBJ1-2; clone size: .; CDR3 protein: CATSDFRDREQYTF; CDR3 DNA: TGTGCCACCAGTGATTTCCGGGACAGGGAACAATACACCTTC
D gene: TRBD1; V gene: TRBV5-4; J gene: TRBJ1-1; clone size: .; CDR3 protein: CASSTDRAAKEAFF; CDR3 DNA: TGTGCCAGCAGTACCGACAGGGCCGCTAAGGAAGCTTTCTTT
D gene: TRBD1; V gene: TRBV6-1; J gene: TRBJ1-1; clone size: .; CDR3 protein: CASSEQGVTEAFF; CDR3 DNA: TGTGCCAGCAGTGAACAGGGGGTCACTGAAGCTTTCTTT
D gene: .; V gene: TRBV19; J gene: TRBJ1-2; clone size: .; CDR3 protein: CASRRLDRTLYGYTF; CDR3 DNA: TGTGCCAGTAGGAGACTCGACAGGACCCTCTATGGCTACACCTTC
D gene: .; V gene: TRBV5-5; J gene: TRBJ2-7; clone size: .; CDR3 protein: CASSSGVHEQYF; CDR3 DNA: TGTGCCAGCAGTTCAGGGGTCCACGAGCAGTACTTC
D gene: .; V gene: TRBV6-2/TRBV6-3; J gene: TRBJ2-7; clone size: .; CDR3 protein: CASSYSAGQTYEQYF; CDR3 DNA: TGTGCCAGCAGTTACTCCGCAGGGCAGACCTACGAGCAGTACTTC
D gene: .; V gene: TRBV5-1; J gene: TRBJ1-5; clone size: few; CDR3 protein: CASSPGSNQPQHF; CDR3 DNA: TGCGCCAGCAGCCCCGGTAGCAATCAGCCCCAGCATTTT
D gene: .; V gene: TRBV30; J gene: TRBJ1-2; clone size: .; CDR3 protein: CAWNTGQDYGYTF; CDR3 DNA: TGTGCCTGGAATACGGGTCAGGACTATGGTTACACCTTC
D gene: .; V gene: TRBV13; J gene: TRBJ1-5; clone size: .; CDR3 protein: CASSLGFTEQPQHF; CDR3 DNA: TGTGCCAGCAGCTTAGGATTTACGGAGCAGCCCCAGCATTTT
D gene: .; V gene: TRBV6-1; J gene: TRBJ1-1; clone size: .; CDR3 protein: CASSFDTEAFF; CDR3 DNA: TGTGCCAGCAGCTTCGACACTGAAGCTTTCTTT
D gene: .; V gene: TRBV19; J gene: TRBJ1-2; clone size: .; CDR3 protein: CASRSQANGYTF; CDR3 DNA: TGTGCCAGTAGGTCGCAGGCGAATGGCTACACCTTC
D gene: TRBD2; V gene: TRBV29-1; J gene: TRBJ2-1; clone size: .; CDR3 protein: CSVTSGARDSKQFF; CDR3 DNA: TGCAGCGTTACTAGCGGGGCCCGGGATTCGAAGCAGTTCTTC